The entry below gives a single T cell receptor beta chain sequence along with its context. The target antigen is unknown. Tumor or blood genomic DNA was sequenced, with inputs of about 550 ng to 6,500 ng. These data are taken from a study of T cells in tumors after PD-1 blockade. On the study more broadly: Daily vismodegib 150 mg continued in a subset of anti-PD-1-treated patients. Peripheral blood samples averaged around 40,000 unique clonotypes and about 120,000 templates.

The CDR3 spans 13 residues. In germline, CDR1 is MNHEY, CDR2 SVGAGI. The V end was cut by 6 bases, the J end by 0 bases, with 8 bases between. Study observations and caveats: Blood contained roughly two fifths of the tumor's TCR clonotypes.

The repertoire was sequenced with immunoSEQ multiplex PCR; TCRdb's copy has only in-frame clones and lacks some. The table records about 20,000 clones, 78% of them present only once. Material: PBMCs, obtained before anti-PD-1 treatment. This TCR came from a human donor with basal cell carcinoma. The chain combines TRBV6-5 with TRBJ2-5; D gene unclear. The CDR3, as DNA: TGTGCCAGCAGCTTAACCTACCAAGAGACCCAGTACTTC. It is translated as CASSLTYQETQYF.